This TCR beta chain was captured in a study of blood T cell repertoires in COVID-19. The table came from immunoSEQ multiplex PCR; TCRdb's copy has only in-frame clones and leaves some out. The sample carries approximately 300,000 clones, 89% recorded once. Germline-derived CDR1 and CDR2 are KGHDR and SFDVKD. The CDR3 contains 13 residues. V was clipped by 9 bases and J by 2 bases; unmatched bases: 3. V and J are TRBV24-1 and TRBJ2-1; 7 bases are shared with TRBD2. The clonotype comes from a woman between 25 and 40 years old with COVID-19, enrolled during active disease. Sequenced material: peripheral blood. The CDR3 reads CATGGGPYNEQFF. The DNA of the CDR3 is TGTGCCACCGGGGGGGGACCCTACAATGAGCAGTTCTTC.